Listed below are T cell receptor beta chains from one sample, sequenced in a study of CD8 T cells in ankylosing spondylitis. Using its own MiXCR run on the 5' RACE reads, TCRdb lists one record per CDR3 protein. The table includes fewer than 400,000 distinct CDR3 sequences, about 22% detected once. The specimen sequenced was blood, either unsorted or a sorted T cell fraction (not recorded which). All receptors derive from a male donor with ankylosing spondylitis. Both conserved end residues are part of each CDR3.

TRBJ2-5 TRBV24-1 CATSDRTGTGEKTQYF
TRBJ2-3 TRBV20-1 CSASQAGDTDTQYF
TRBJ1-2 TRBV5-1 CASNPGTGRGYTF
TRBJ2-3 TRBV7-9 CASSYRLSTDTQYF
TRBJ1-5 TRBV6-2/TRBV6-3 CASSGTSLEQPQHF
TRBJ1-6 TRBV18 CASSPPRNSPLHF
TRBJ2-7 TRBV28 CASSLSTPTGPEQYF
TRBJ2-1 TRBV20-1 CSAPLTSGRPNEQFF
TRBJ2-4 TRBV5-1 CASSSWEREAKNIQYF
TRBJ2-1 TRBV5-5 CASSLDLISDGANNEQFF
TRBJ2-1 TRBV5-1 CASSSGPGNEQFF
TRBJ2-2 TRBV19 CASSFRTAGGELFF
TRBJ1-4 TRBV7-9 CASSAGGNPNEKLFF
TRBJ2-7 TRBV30 CAWSVRQGSEQYF
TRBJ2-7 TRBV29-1 CSVAGTGIPRGEQYF
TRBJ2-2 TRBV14 CASSPLLGLAGAIGELFF
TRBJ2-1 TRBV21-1 CASSKGKNEQFF
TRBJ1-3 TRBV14 CASSPSGNSGNTIYF
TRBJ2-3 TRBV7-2 CASSRGGLAGDTQYF
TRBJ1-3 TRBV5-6 CASSALAYGRDTIYF
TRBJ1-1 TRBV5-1 CASNGIDGSNTEAFF
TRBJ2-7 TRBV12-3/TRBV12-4 CASRSEASYEQYF
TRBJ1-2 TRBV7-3 CASSLIGSGGTFGYTF
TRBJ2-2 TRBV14 CASSPLRSSSGIANTGELFF
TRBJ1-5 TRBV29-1 CSVAAAYNQPQHF
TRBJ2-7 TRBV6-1 CASIPSGTARYEQYF
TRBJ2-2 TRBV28 CASRGQSTARGANTGELFF
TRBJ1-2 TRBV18 CASAGDNYGYTF
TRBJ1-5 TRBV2 CASSGLTGVNQPQHF
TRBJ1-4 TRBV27 CASRGNGATNEKLFF
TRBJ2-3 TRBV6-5 CASSYSRRRVTDTQYF
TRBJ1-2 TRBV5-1 CASRKQTGANNYGYTF
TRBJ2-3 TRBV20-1 CSAVGLASGDTQYF
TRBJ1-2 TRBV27 CASSLSDRGDGYTF
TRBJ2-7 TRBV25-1 CASRPTGKLYEQYF
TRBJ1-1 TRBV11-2 CASSLHRGDTEAFF
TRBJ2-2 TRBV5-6 CASSLTAHTGELFF
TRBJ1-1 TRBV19 CASSMELDTEAFF
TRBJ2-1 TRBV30 CAWSVRGGRALDEQFF
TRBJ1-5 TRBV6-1 CASTQGRTGNQPQHF
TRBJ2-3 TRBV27 CASSLDISESDTQYF
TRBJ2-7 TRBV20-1 CSAAWGAGTYEQYF
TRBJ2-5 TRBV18 CASSPPLKGLQETQYF
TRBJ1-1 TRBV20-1 CSARKGVSQSNTEAFF
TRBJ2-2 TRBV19 CASSSHRGRYTGELFF
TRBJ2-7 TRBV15 CATSRDEVTSYEQYF